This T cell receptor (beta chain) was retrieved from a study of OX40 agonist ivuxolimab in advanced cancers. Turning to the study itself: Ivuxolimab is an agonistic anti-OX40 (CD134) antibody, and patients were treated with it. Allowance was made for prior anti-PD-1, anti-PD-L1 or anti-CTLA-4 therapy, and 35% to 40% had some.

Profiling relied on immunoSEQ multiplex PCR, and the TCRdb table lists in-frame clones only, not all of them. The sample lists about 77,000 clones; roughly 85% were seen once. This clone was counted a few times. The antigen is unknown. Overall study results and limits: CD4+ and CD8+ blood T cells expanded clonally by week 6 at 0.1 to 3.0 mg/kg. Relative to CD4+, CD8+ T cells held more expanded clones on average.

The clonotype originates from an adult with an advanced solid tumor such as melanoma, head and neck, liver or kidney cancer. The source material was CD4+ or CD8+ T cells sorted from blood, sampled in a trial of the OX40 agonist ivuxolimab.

The CDR3 nucleotides read TGTGCCAGCAGTTTTACCCATCAGCCCCAGCATTTT. The encoded protein is CASSFTHQPQHF. The rearrangement links TRBV28 to TRBJ1-5; D gene uncertain. Germline V gives CDR1 MDHEN, CDR2 SYDVKM. V was trimmed by 3 bases and J by 5 bases, leaving 5 bases between them. The CDR3 sequence is 12 residues long. The whole variable domain, remainder taken from reference TRBV28 and TRBJ1-5, is DVKVTQSSRYLVKRTGEKVFLECVQDMDHENMFWYRQDPGLGLRLIYFSYDVKMKEKGDIPEGYSVSREKKERFSLILESASTNQTSMYLCASSFTHQPQHFGDGTRLSIL.